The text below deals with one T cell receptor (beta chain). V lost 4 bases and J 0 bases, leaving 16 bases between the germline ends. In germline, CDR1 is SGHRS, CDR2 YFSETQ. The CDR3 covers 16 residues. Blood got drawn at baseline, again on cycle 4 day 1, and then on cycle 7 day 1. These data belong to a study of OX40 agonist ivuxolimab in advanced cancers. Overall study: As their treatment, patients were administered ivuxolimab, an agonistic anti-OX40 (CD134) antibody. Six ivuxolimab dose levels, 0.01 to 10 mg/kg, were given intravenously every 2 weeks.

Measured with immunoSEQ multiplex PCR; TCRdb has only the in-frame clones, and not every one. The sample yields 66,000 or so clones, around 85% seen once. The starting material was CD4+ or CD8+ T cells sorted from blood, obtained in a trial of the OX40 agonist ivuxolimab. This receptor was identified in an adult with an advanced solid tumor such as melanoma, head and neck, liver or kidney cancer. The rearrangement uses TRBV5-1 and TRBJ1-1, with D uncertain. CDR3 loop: CASSGKSSAMNTEAFF. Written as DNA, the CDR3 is TGCGCCAGCAGCGGGAAGAGTTCCGCCATGAACACTGAAGCTTTCTTT.